This T cell receptor (beta chain) was identified during a study of spatial heterogeneity in lung cancer (dated by TCRdb to between 2018 and 2020). At the level of the whole study: Beta-chain transcripts were consistently detected in greater numbers than alpha-chain transcripts, which likely reflects a higher abundance of beta-chain transcripts. Nonsynonymous mutation counts, determined by whole-exome sequencing of tumor tissue, were related to features of the TCR repertoire. At surgery, both alpha and beta chains were TCR-sequenced in under 250 tumor regions, 63 to 65 matched nontumor lung samples and 56 PBMC samples. In non-small cell lung cancer, the study made a quantitative comparison of TCR alpha and beta repertoires among multiple tumor regions, matched nontumor lung and blood. In the raw uncorrected reads, each unique combination of TCR and UMI appeared more than ten times on average.

CDR1 and CDR2 (SGHTA, FQGTGA) derive from the germline V gene. Trimming removed 5 bases from V and 1 base from J, leaving 8 bases between the germline ends. CDR3 length: 14 amino acids, cysteine to phenylalanine. The kept DNA is CDR3 alone, 42 bases in frame from the first base. The time point label corresponds to: sample taken at primary tumor resection. For TCR sequencing, whole RNA was extracted from tumor and nontumor lung tissue, or from cryopreserved PBMC samples, and no cell sorting was done. Donors were some 67 patients with early-stage, untreated non-small cell lung cancer from the lung TRACERx cohort. A patient was chosen for TCR sequencing only when enough RNA was available from at least two tumor regions. To prepare the library, 5' RACE was applied. The sequencing machine was a NextSeq 500. In the TCR library protocol, a unique molecular identifier was attached to each TCR cDNA molecule so that PCR and sequencing errors could be corrected. In the source study's methods: TCR identification, UMI-based error correction and CDR3 extraction were performed with Decombinator tools. Expanded TCRs were defined as those above a frequency of 2 per 1,000, corresponding to the top 1% of the tumor frequency distribution. Each repertoire was subsampled 100 times to 5,000 TCRs, after which Renyi diversity was computed with the R vegan package. To build CDR3 similarity networks, amino acid triplet string-kernel similarity was used, and CDR3s were connected when their pairwise similarity was above 0.82. In-frame beta chains were kept once TCRdb had trimmed the public reads at Q25 with fastp and called clones with MiXCR. Every distinct CDR3 protein forms one entry, paired with its most common genes and DNA. These V and J calls originate from TCRdb's pipeline instead of the authors' own analysis. For this sample the table gives about 85,000 distinct CDR3 sequences, of which more than 15% were detected only once. The ten most abundant clones make up about 6.8% of the sample.

On the study overall, not on this receptor specifically: Confirming at a functional level the hypothesis that regional TCRs recognize regional mutations was considered to require additional single-cell paired TCR alpha and beta sequencing. Ubiquitous expanded tumor TCRs were detected in blood more often at tumor resection than at routine follow-up.

As to this clonotype: There is no known antigen for this receptor. Per-base qualities were not stored, and no clone one base away is much larger.

The receptor chain draws on TRBV7-3 and TRBJ2-2; there is no confident call for the D gene. The TCR comes from a male donor with early-stage non-small cell lung cancer. This material consisted of PBMCs, taken at surgery. The CDR3 amino acid sequence is: CASSTYQNTGELFF. In nucleotides, the sequence is TGTGCCAGCAGCACGTATCAGAACACCGGGGAGCTGTTTTTT. Reference TRBV7-3 and TRBJ2-2 genes cover what lies past the CDR3, so the full variable domain is GAGVSQTPSNKVTEKGKYVELRCDPISGHTALYWYRQSLGQGPEFLIYFQGTGAADDSGLPNDRFFAVRPEGSVSTLKIQRTERGDSAVYLCASSTYQNTGELFFGEGSRLTVL.